This entry lists 21 T cell receptor beta chains sequenced from one sample in a study of cytomegalovirus exposure and HLA in healthy donors. This PCR relied on a set of 60 Vbeta primers and 13 Jbeta primers. Sequenced by immunoSEQ multiplex PCR; TCRdb stores in-frame clones only, minus some. Of about 150,000 clones listed, approximately 85% were seen once; the top ten hold 8.1%. Sequencing input: PBMCs. The receptors originated from a woman between 50 and 59 years old in good health and CMV-seropositive.

The gene calls are TRBV2 and TRBJ1-2; tentative D call: TRBD1 (5 bases). The CDR3 consists of 13 residues. In germline, CDR1 is SNHLY, CDR2 FYNNEI. V lost 8 bases and J 8 bases, leaving 18 bases between the germline ends. The CDR3 region has the DNA TGTGCCAGCCAAGCGCCGGGACTTAGGGGCTACACCTTC. The encoded protein is CASQAPGLRGYTF. Full variable domain (outside the CDR3, taken from reference TRBV2 and TRBJ1-2): EPEVTQTPSHQVTQMGQEVILRCVPISNHLYFYWYRQILGQKVEFLVSFYNNEISEKSEIFDDQFSVERPDGSNFTLKIRSTKLEDSAMYFCASQAPGLRGYTFGSGTRLTVV.

The chain carries TRBV5-1 and TRBJ1-1; TRBD1 might be the D (6 bases). Germline V CDR1 and CDR2: SGHRS, YFSETQ. V was trimmed by 7 bases and J by 1 base, leaving 14 bases between them. The CDR3 runs 14 residues. CDR3 sequence reads: CASRPGHQNTEAFF. The CDR3 region has the DNA TGCGCCAGCCGCCCGGGACACCAGAACACTGAAGCTTTCTTT.

This clone came up a few times. The chain recombines TRBV30 with TRBJ1-2; the match to TRBD1 covers 10 bases. This CDR3 contains 14 residues. Per germline, CDR1 GTSNPN and CDR2 SVGIG (reference sequence). With 0 bases clipped from V and 8 bases from J, the junction kept 6 bases outside the gene matches. CDR3 sequence: CAWSVVGTGVGYTF. CDR3 sequence (DNA): TGTGCCTGGAGTGTGGTAGGGACAGGGGTAGGCTACACCTTC.

This chain links TRBV30 with TRBJ1-1; no definite D call. The germline V gene has CDR1 GTSNPN and CDR2 SVGIG (reference sequence). V lost 4 bases and J 3 bases, leaving 9 bases between the germline ends. The CDR3 is 12 amino acids. The DNA for the CDR3 is TGTGCCTGGAAACGGCGGGACACTGAAGCTTTCTTT. Residues: CAWKRRDTEAFF.

Only one count was recorded for this clone. CDR3 residues: CASKSAQGWNQPQHF. CDR3 in DNA: TGTGCCAGCAAAAGCGCACAGGGTTGGAATCAGCCCCAGCATTTT. The chain links TRBV6-1 to TRBJ1-5; possible D gene TRBD1, 6 bases. The germline gives CDR1 MNHNS, CDR2 SASEGT. The CDR3 sequence is 15 residues long. The V gene lost 7 bases and the J gene lost 4 bases, with 17 bases spanning the gap.

CDR3 sequence: CASSLTTGTISYEQYF. CDR3 bases: TGTGCCAGCAGCTTAACGACAGGGACGATATCCTACGAGCAGTACTTC. V is TRBV7-8 and J is TRBJ2-7; 7 bases map to TRBD1. The CDR3 extends over 16 amino acids. CDR1 is SGHVS, CDR2 FQNEAQ, per germline. Trimming cost V 2 bases and J 1 base; bases outside gene matches: 8.

CDR3 residues: CASSFDGGFWVPGVNGYTF. In DNA form, the CDR3 reads TGTGCCAGCAGCTTCGATGGGGGGTTTTGGGTACCGGGAGTGAATGGCTACACCTTC. The chain combines TRBV11-2 with TRBJ1-2; a possible D gene is TRBD1 (5 bases). The CDR3 consists of 19 residues. Germline V lookup: CDR1 SGHAT, CDR2 FQNNGV. Deletions cut 3 bases from V and 6 bases from J, with 29 bases between.

V usage is TRBV5-1 and J usage is TRBJ1-2, with 7 bases that match TRBD1. V was clipped by 4 bases and J by 5 bases; unmatched bases: 8. The length of the CDR3 is 14 residues. Germline V gene lookup returns CDR1 SGHRS and CDR2 YFSETQ. The DNA for the CDR3 is TGCGCCAGCAGCCTCGGACAGGCTGGGTATGGCTACACCTTC. Amino acids: CASSLGQAGYGYTF.

The chain uses TRBV9 and TRBJ2-5, with a tentative D call TRBD1 (6 bases). The last part of the DNA fits TRBJ2-7 better; the J call may be wrong. The CDR3 loop spans 15 amino acids. The germline V gene has CDR1 SGDLS and CDR2 YYNGEE. Written as DNA, the CDR3 is TGTGCCAGCAGCGCACAGGGCACGAGCTCCTACGAGCAGTACTTC. Its translation is CASSAQGTSSYEQYF.

The genes are TRBV5-1 and TRBJ1-6; maybe TRBD1 (6 bases). Per germline, CDR1 SGHRS and CDR2 YFSETQ. The CDR3 is made up of 18 amino acids. V was clipped by 0 bases and J by 4 bases, with 17 bases between them. Here the CDR3 reads CASSLGPQGSGYNSPLHF. DNA for the CDR3: TGCGCCAGCAGCTTGGGCCCACAGGGCTCGGGGTATAATTCACCCCTCCACTTT.

The chain employs TRBV19 and TRBJ2-7; maybe TRBD1 (5 bases). The CDR3 extends over 14 amino acids. V was clipped by 3 bases and J by 3 bases, with 12 bases between them. CDR1 and CDR2 from the germline V gene are LNHDA and SQIVND (reference sequence). For the CDR3, the DNA is TGTGCCAGTAGTATCCCAGGGAATATCTACGAGCAGTACTTC. Translating it yields CASSIPGNIYEQYF.

The gene calls are TRBV4-1 and TRBJ1-1; TRBD1 aligns across 11 bases. The CDR3 length is 16 residues. With V trimmed by 6 bases and J by 8 bases, 14 bases remained unmatched. The germline V gene encodes CDR1 MGHRA and CDR2 YSYEKL. The CDR3: CASSKGMARDRGEAFF. The DNA of the CDR3 is TGCGCCAGCAGTAAAGGGATGGCCCGGGACAGGGGGGAAGCTTTCTTT.

This chain connects TRBV15 to TRBJ2-3, with TRBD1 identical over 10 bases. Germline trimming cut 0 bases from V and 1 base from J; bases unmatched to any gene: 10. From germline, CDR1 is LNHNV and CDR2 YYDKDF (reference sequence). This CDR3 has 19 amino acids. DNA for the CDR3: TGTGCCACCAGCAGAGACCTCCGGGACAGGGGCGGAGGCACAGATACGCAGTATTTT. Protein: CATSRDLRDRGGGTDTQYF.

This clone was detected only a few times. This chain links TRBV27 with TRBJ2-1, with TRBD1 matching 7 bases. Trimming cost V 6 bases and J 0 bases; bases outside gene matches: 8. Germline V gene sequence: CDR1 MNHEY, CDR2 SMNVEV (reference sequence). The CDR3 runs to 16 residues. The CDR3 loop is CASRGGQSSSYNEQFF. DNA of the CDR3: TGTGCCAGCAGAGGGGGACAGTCGAGCTCCTACAATGAGCAGTTCTTC.

The chain employs TRBV6-5 and TRBJ2-1; TRBD1 agrees at 7 bases. V lost 8 bases, J lost 6 bases, and 7 bases stayed unmatched. The CDR3 loop spans 13 amino acids. From germline, CDR1 is MNHEY and CDR2 SVGAGI. DNA of the CDR3: TGTGCCAGCCAAGGACAGGACCTCAATGAGCAGTTCTTC. Translating gives CASQGQDLNEQFF.

This rearrangement joins TRBV4-1 to TRBJ1-1, with D hard to call. This CDR3 has 14 amino acids. Germline V gives CDR1 MGHRA, CDR2 YSYEKL. V was clipped by 9 bases and J by 1 base, with 15 bases between them. CDR3 coding DNA: TGCGCCAGTACGGAGGGTCTCACGAACACTGAAGCTTTCTTT. Translation: CASTEGLTNTEAFF.

The CDR3 reads CASSRTPGQGGDEQYF. The CDR3 DNA is TGCGCCAGCAGCCGGACTCCGGGACAGGGGGGTGACGAGCAGTACTTC. The gene calls are TRBV4-1 and TRBJ2-7, with 11 bases aligning to TRBD1. Germline V CDR1 and CDR2: MGHRA, YSYEKL. This CDR3 is built from 16 residues. Trimming removed 4 bases from V and 5 bases from J; junction bases left unmatched: 10.

V is TRBV5-1 and J is TRBJ2-1, with unresolved D. With 0 bases removed from V and 7 bases from J, the gap between germline ends came to 11 bases. The germline V gene has CDR1 SGHRS and CDR2 YFSETQ. The CDR3 totals 14 residues. CDR3 sequence (DNA): TGCGCCAGCAGCTTGGCTACGGTAGCTAATGAGCAGTTCTTC. Encoded protein: CASSLATVANEQFF. Complete variable domain (other parts from reference TRBV5-1 and TRBJ2-1): KAGVTQTPRYLIKTRGQQVTLSCSPISGHRSVSWYQQTPGQGLQFLFEYFSETQRNKGNFPGRFSGRQFSNSRSEMNVSTLELGDSALYLCASSLATVANEQFFGPGTRLTVL.

CDR3: CASSLQGARTGELFF. The CDR3 DNA sequence: TGTGCCAGTAGTCTACAGGGGGCGCGTACCGGGGAGCTGTTTTTT. The chain is built from TRBV19 and TRBJ2-2; the match to TRBD1 covers 9 bases. CDR1 and CDR2 (germline): LNHDA, SQIVND (reference sequence). The CDR3 totals 15 residues. J lost 5 bases, V lost 5 bases, and 6 bases had no gene match. The whole variable domain, filled in from reference TRBV19 and TRBJ2-2, reads DGGITQSPKYLFRKEGQNVTLSCEQNLNHDAMYWYRQDPGQGLRLIYYSQIVNDFQKGDIAEGYSVSREKKESFPLTVTSAQKNPTAFYLCASSLQGARTGELFFGEGSRLTVL.

In its sample, this clone was seen once. The chain couples TRBV21-1 to TRBJ2-7; the D segment call TRBD1 is taken from the table without a DNA check. TRBV21-1 is marked as a pseudogene. This CDR3 spans 17 amino acids. CDR3 protein: CASSKNRRQGPTYEQYF. CDR3 coding DNA: TGTGCCAGCAGCAAAAATAGGCGACAGGGTCCCACCTACGAGCAGTACTTC.

The genes are TRBV2 and TRBJ1-5, with a tentative D call TRBD1 (5 bases). There are 15 residues in the CDR3. Germline V CDR1 and CDR2: SNHLY, FYNNEI. V was cut by 6 bases and J by 4 bases, with 16 bases left in between. The CDR3 sequence is CASRRGGTYNQPQHF. CDR3 in DNA: TGTGCCAGCAGAAGGGGAGGAACTTATAATCAGCCCCAGCATTTT.